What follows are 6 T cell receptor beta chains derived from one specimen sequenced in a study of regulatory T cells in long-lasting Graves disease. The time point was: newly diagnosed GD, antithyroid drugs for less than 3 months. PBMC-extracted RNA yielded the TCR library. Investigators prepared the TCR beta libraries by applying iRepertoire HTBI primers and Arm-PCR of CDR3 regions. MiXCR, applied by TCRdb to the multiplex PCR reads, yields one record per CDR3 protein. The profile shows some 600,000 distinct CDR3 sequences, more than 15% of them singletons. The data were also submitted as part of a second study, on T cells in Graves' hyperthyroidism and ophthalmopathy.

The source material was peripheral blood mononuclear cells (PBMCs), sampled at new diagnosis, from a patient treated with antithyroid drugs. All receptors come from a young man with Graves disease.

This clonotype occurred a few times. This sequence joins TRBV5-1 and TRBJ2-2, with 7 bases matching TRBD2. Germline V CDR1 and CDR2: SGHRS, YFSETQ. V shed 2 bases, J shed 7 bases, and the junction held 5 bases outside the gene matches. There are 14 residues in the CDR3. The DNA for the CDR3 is TGCGCCAGCAGCTTCGGCGGGGGTGGCGGGGAGCTGTTTTTT. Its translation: CASSFGGGGGELFF.

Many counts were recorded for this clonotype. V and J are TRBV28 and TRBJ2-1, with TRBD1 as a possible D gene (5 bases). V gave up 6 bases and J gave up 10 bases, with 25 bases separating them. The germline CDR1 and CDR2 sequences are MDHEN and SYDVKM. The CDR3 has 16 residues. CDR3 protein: CASSSLPGMTFGEQFF. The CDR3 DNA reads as TGTGCCAGCAGCTCCCTGCCAGGGATGACCTTCGGGGAGCAGTTCTTC.

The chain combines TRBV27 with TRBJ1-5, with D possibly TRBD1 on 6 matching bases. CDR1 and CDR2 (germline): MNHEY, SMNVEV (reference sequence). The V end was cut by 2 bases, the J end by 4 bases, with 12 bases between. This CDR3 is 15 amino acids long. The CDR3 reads CASSLRGLGNQPQHF. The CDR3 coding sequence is TGTGCCAGCAGTTTAAGGGGGTTGGGGAATCAGCCCCAGCATTTT.

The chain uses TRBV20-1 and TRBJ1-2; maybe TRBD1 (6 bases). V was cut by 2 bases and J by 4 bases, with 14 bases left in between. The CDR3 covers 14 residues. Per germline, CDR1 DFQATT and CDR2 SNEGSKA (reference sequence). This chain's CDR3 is CSARRTGMPYGYTF. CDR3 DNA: TGCAGTGCTAGAAGAACAGGGATGCCCTATGGCTACACCTTC.

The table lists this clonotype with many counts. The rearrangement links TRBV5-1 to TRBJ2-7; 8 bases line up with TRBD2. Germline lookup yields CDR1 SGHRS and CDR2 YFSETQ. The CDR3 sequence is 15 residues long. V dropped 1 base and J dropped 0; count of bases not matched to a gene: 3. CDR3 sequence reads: CASSLISGSSYEQYF. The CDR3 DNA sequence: TGCGCCAGCAGCTTGATCAGCGGGAGCTCCTACGAGCAGTACTTC.

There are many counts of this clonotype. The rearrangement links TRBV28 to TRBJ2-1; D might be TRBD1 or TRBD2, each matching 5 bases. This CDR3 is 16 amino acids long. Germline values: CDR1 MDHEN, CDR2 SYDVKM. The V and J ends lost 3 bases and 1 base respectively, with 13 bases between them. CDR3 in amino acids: CASSFTLRGSYNEQFF. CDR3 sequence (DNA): TGTGCCAGCAGTTTTACCCTGAGGGGATCCTACAATGAGCAGTTCTTC.